This T cell receptor (beta chain) was identified in a study of blood T cell repertoires in COVID-19. V lost 3 bases and J lost 0, with 12 bases in between. Germline V gene data show CDR1 as KGHSH and CDR2 as LQKENI. This CDR3 has 16 amino acids. Clones were sequenced by immunoSEQ multiplex PCR, and TCRdb holds only the in-frame ones, with some missing. The sample yields 200,000 to 250,000 clones, 83% seen once. The rearrangement uses TRBV18 and TRBJ2-1, with D maybe TRBD1 (5 bases). The specimen sequenced was peripheral blood. This receptor was identified in a woman in her twenties or thirties with COVID-19, enrolled during active disease. The CDR3, as DNA: TGTGCCAGCTCACCTGAACAGGATATCTCCTACAATGAGCAGTTCTTC. This encodes CASSPEQDISYNEQFF.